Sequencing of this T cell receptor beta chain was carried out in a study of blood T cell repertoires in COVID-19. The wider study: In each case, the material was cDNA or gDNA derived from T cells, B-cell-depleted T cells, or PBMCs.

Germline values: CDR1 MGHRA, CDR2 YSYEKL. This CDR3 has 16 residues. Trimming took 1 base from V and 3 from J; bases not matched to a gene: 3. Repertoires were generated with immunoSEQ multiplex PCR, while TCRdb's copy carries only in-frame clones and drops some. The sample has a few hundred thousand clones; nearly 90% are singletons. The rearrangement uses TRBV4-1 and TRBJ1-6; 7 positions match TRBD1. Sequencing was performed on peripheral blood. The receptor was isolated from a woman aged 35 to 49 with COVID-19, enrolled during active disease. CDR3 DNA: TGCGCCAGCAGCCAAGTCGGACAGGTCTATAATTCACCCCTCCACTTT. This encodes CASSQVGQVYNSPLHF.